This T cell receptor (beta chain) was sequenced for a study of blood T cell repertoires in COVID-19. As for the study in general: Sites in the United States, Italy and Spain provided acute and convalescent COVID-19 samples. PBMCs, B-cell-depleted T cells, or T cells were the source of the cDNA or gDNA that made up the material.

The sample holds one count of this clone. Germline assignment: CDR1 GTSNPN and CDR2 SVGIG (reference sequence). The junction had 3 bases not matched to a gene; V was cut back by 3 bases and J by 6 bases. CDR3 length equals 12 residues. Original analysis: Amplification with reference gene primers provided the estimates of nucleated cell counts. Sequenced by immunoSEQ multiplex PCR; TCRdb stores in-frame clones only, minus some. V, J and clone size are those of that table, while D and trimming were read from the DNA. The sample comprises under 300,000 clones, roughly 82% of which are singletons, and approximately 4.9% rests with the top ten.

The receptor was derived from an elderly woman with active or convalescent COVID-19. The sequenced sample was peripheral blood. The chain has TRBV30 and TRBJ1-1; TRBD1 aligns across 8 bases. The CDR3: CAWSLQGAEAFF. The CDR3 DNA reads TGTGCCTGGAGCTTACAGGGGGCTGAAGCTTTCTTT.